The rows below give T cell receptor beta chains drawn from one sample of a study of blood T cell repertoires in COVID-19. The data were produced by immunoSEQ multiplex PCR, yet TCRdb's version contains in-frame clones alone and is incomplete. The table includes over 200,000 clones, approximately 90% detected once. Sequenced material: peripheral blood. The receptors originated from a man aged 30-40 years with COVID-19, enrolled during active disease. Both conserved end residues are part of each CDR3. D genes are given only for firm matches.

TRBJ1-1 14 . TRBV28 CASLPGFMNTEAFF
TRBJ1-4 16 . TRBV5-5 CASRNLLGQTNEKLFF
TRBJ1-5 15 . TRBV6-6 CASSAPEELHQPQHF
TRBJ2-1 14 . TRBV2 CASTRGSSYNEQFF
TRBJ1-1 12 . TRBV28 CASSSVLTEAFF
TRBJ2-1 12 TRBD2 TRBV28 CASSPPGGWQFF
TRBJ1-1 14 . TRBV23-1 CASRGGWRHTEAFF
TRBJ2-3 14 TRBD1 TRBV2 CASSGQGSTDTQYF
TRBJ2-7 13 TRBD1 TRBV19 CASRRTGSYEQYF
TRBJ1-5 15 . TRBV2 CASSDDRMSNQPQHF
TRBJ2-2 15 . TRBV7-2 CASSLGGSNTGELFF
TRBJ2-3 13 . TRBV7-3 CASSLTRGDTQYF
TRBJ1-1 14 TRBD1 TRBV6-2/TRBV6-3 CASSTRTGVTEAFF
TRBJ1-4 15 . TRBV19 CASSDMGSRREKLFF
TRBJ1-5 16 . TRBV6-2/TRBV6-3 CASSPLGGSLNQPQHF
TRBJ1-1 16 TRBD1 TRBV7-9 CASTRGRGRGDTEAFF
TRBJ2-5 16 TRBD2 TRBV6-2/TRBV6-3 CASSYHIGSGGETQYF
TRBJ2-2 15 . TRBV5-1 CASSSGQSHTGELFF
TRBJ2-5 12 TRBD2 TRBV3-1/TRBV3-2 CASSGLGETQYF
TRBJ1-1 16 TRBD1 TRBV7-2 CASSNRQGAGNTEAFF
TRBJ2-1 15 . TRBV29-1 CSAHSLGSSYNEQFF
TRBJ2-2 13 . TRBV7-9 CASSLVRDGELFF
TRBJ2-7 15 TRBD2 TRBV18 CASSPAGGSSYEQYF
TRBJ2-7 15 TRBD1 TRBV28 CASSLAQGGGYEQYF
TRBJ1-2 14 TRBD1 TRBV11-2 CASSFTTGGSGYTF
TRBJ2-1 17 TRBD2 TRBV9 CASSVAGTSFSYNEQFF
TRBJ1-2 14 . TRBV14 CASSPMTGGYGYTF
TRBJ1-6 13 . TRBV24-1 CATSKQGNSPLHF
TRBJ1-5 15 . TRBV15 CATSRDKAVYQPQHF
TRBJ2-7 14 . TRBV27 CASSLKVGALEQYF
TRBJ1-5 15 TRBD1 TRBV5-1 CASSPTDRANQPQHF
TRBJ1-4 16 . TRBV5-1 CASSLSSGTANEKLFF
TRBJ1-1 16 . TRBV7-9 CASSPFRQVVATEAFF
TRBJ1-5 16 TRBD1 TRBV10-3 CAISPGQGSGNQPQHF
TRBJ2-7 13 . TRBV6-2/TRBV6-3 CASSYSGSYEQYF
TRBJ2-2 15 . TRBV5-1 CASSPGISNTGELFF
TRBJ2-6 16 . TRBV5-1 CASSSDGSSGANVLTF
TRBJ2-3 15 TRBD2 TRBV5-4 CASSEGLAATDTQYF
TRBJ1-2 15 . TRBV9 CASSVGAATTYGYTF
TRBJ2-5 13 TRBD1 TRBV12-3/TRBV12-4 CASEDRALETQYF
TRBJ2-4 16 . TRBV7-9 CASSLISVLAKNIQYF
TRBJ1-1 15 . TRBV6-5 CASSSPLSGGTEAFF
TRBJ1-5 14 . TRBV28 CASSRQVSNQPQHF
TRBJ1-5 16 . TRBV4-3 CASSQDKGHYNQPQHF
TRBJ1-4 15 . TRBV6-5 CASSYSGRPDEKLFF
TRBJ2-7 12 . TRBV13 CASSKRLYEQYF